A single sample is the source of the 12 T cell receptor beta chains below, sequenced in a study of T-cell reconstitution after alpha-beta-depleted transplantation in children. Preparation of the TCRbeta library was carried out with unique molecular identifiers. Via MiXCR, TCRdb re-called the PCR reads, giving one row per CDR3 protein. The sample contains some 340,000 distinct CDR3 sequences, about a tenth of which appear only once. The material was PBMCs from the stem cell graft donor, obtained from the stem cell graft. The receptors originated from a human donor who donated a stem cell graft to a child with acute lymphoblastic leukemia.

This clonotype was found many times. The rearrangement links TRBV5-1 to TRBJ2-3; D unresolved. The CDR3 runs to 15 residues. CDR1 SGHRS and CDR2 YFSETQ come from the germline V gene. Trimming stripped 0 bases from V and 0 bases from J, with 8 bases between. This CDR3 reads CASSLEDGSTDTQYF. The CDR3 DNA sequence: TGCGCCAGCAGCTTGGAGGACGGTAGCACAGATACGCAGTATTTT. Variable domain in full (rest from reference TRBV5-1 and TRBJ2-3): KAGVTQTPRYLIKTRGQQVTLSCSPISGHRSVSWYQQTPGQGLQFLFEYFSETQRNKGNFPGRFSGRQFSNSRSEMNVSTLELGDSALYLCASSLEDGSTDTQYFGPGTRLTVL.

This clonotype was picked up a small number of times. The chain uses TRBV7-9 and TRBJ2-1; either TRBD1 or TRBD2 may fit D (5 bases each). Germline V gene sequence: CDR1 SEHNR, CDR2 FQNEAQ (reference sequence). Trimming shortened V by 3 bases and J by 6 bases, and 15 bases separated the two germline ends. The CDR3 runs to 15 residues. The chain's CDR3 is CASSLRLRGLNEQFF. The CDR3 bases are TGTGCCAGCAGCTTGAGGTTGAGGGGCCTCAATGAGCAGTTCTTC.

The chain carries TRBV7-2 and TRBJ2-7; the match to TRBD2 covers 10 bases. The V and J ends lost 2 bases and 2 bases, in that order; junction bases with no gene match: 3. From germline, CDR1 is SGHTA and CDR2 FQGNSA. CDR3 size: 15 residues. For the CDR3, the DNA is TGTGCCAGCAGCTTACGACTAGCGGGTACCTACGAGCAGTACTTC. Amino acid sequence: CASSLRLAGTYEQYF.

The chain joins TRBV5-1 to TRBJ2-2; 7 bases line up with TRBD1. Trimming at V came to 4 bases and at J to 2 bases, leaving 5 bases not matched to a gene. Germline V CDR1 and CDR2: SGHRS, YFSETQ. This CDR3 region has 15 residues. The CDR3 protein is CASSLDRANTGELFF. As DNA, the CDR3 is TGCGCCAGCAGCCTTGACAGGGCAAACACCGGGGAGCTGTTTTTT.

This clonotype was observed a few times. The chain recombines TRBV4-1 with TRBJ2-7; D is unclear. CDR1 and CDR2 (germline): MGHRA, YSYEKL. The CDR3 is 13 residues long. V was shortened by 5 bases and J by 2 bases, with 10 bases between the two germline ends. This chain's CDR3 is CASSFQEAYEQYF. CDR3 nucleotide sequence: TGCGCCAGCAGCTTCCAAGAGGCCTACGAGCAGTACTTC.

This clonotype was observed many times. The CDR3 DNA sequence: TGCAGCGTTGAAGATGGGTCAGGGAGGGGCAATGAGCAGTTCTTC. This translates into CSVEDGSGRGNEQFF. V usage is TRBV29-1 and J usage is TRBJ2-1; 7 nucleotides line up with TRBD2. J was trimmed by 6 bases and V by 0 bases; bases with no gene match: 8. CDR1 is SQVTM and CDR2 is ANQGSEA in the germline V gene. The CDR3 sequence is 15 residues long.

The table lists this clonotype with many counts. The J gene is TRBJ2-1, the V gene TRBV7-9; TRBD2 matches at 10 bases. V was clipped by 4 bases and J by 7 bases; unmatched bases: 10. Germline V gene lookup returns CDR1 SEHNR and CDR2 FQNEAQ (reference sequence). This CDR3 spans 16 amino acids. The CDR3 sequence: CASSSPSGRARNEQFF. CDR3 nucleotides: TGTGCCAGCAGCTCCCCTAGCGGGAGAGCAAGGAATGAGCAGTTCTTC.

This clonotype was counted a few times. CDR3 protein: CASSPNRGGYTF. As DNA, the CDR3 is TGTGCCAGCAGCCCCAACAGGGGTGGCTACACCTTC. The rearrangement uses TRBV7-2 and TRBJ1-2; 7 nucleotides line up with TRBD1. The CDR3 is made up of 12 amino acids. V lost 5 bases and J lost 7; bases outside the gene matches: 4. The germline V gene has CDR1 SGHTA and CDR2 FQGNSA.

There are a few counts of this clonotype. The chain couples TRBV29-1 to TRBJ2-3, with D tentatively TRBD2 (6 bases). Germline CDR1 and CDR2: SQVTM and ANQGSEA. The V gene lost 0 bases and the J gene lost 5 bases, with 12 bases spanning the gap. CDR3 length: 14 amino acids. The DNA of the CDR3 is TGCAGCGTTGAAGAGTGGGAGGAGGAAGATACGCAGTATTTT. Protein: CSVEEWEEEDTQYF.

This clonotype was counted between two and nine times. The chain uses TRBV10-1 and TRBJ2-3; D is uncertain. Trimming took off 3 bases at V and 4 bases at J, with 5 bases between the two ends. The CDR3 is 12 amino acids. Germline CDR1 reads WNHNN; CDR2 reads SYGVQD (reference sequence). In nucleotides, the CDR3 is TGCGCCAGCAGTGACGGACCAGATACGCAGTATTTT. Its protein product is CASSDGPDTQYF.

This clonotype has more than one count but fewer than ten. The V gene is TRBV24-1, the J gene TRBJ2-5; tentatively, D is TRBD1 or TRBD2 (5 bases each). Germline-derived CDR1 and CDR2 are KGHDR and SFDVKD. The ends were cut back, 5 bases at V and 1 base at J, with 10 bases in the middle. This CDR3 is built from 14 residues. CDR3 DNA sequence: TGTGCCACCAGTGCCGGGGCCTTCCAAGAGACCCAGTACTTC. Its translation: CATSAGAFQETQYF.

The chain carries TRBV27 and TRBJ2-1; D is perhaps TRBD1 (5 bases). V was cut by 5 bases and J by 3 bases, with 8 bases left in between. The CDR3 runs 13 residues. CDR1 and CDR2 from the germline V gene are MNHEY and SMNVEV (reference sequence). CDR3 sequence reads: CASSPTDYNEQFF. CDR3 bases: TGTGCCAGCAGTCCGACAGACTACAATGAGCAGTTCTTC.